This T cell receptor beta chain was captured in a study of T cell changes during pregnancy in multiple sclerosis (dated by TCRdb to about 2019). Regarding the complete study: The study looked at changes in the T cell repertoire across pregnancy in women with multiple sclerosis.

A note on this clone: There is no known antigen for this receptor. No clone much larger than this one lies a single base away; base qualities are absent.

The library was produced with the immunoSEQ multiplex PCR assay. Sourced from immuneACCESS, this table was stored by TCRdb with only in-frame sequences that have V and J called. A share of the clones is absent; for the studies checked, an unresolved V gene accounts for under half, and the remainder has no known explanation. The sample includes tens of thousands of clones, with about 91% observed a single time. The ten largest clones capture approximately 5.7% of the sample. Germline trimming amounts to 1 base on V and 0 bases on J, with 5 as the count of junction bases outside the gene matches. The CDR3 covers 17 residues, taking in both the cysteine and the phenylalanine. The DNA shown is the 51-base CDR3, in frame from base 1. Reading the germline V gene (reference sequence) gives CDR1 LNHNV and CDR2 YYDKDF.

The receptor was derived from a female donor with multiple sclerosis, enrolled in a pregnancy study. The sequencing here drew on CD8+ T cells from peripheral blood mononuclear cells, taken before pregnancy. The chain uses TRBV15 and TRBJ2-4, and TRBD2 aligns with 8 junction nucleotides. The DNA sequence is TGTGCCACCAGCAGAGCAGCTAGCGGGTTAGCCAAAAACATTCAGTACTTC. Its translation is CATSRAASGLAKNIQYF.